Each of the 6 T cell receptor beta chains below was sequenced from the same sample in a study of cytomegalovirus exposure and HLA in healthy donors. Only in-frame clones appear in the TCRdb table, and some are missing; sequencing was by immunoSEQ multiplex PCR. The sample holds over 200,000 clones, just over 85% seen once. Source material: PBMCs. The receptors here all came from a woman aged 18-35 years in good health and CMV-seronegative.

In this sample, this clone turned up once. The chain recombines TRBV5-1 with TRBJ2-6, with TRBD2 identical over 8 bases. The trim removed 4 bases at V and 3 bases at J, leaving 15 bases unmatched. Germline CDR1 SGHRS, CDR2 YFSETQ. The CDR3 extends over 19 amino acids. The DNA of the CDR3 is TGCGCCAGCAGCCCCACGGGGGGGAGGGGACAATTTGGGGCCAACGTCCTGACTTTC. Encoded protein: CASSPTGGRGQFGANVLTF. The full variable domain, in which reference TRBV5-1 and TRBJ2-6 provide the parts outside the CDR3, is KAGVTQTPRYLIKTRGQQVTLSCSPISGHRSVSWYQQTPGQGLQFLFEYFSETQRNKGNFPGRFSGRQFSNSRSEMNVSTLELGDSALYLCASSPTGGRGQFGANVLTFGAGSRLTVL.

V and J are TRBV21-1 and TRBJ2-5; the table calls TRBD1, which could not be checked here. TRBV21-1 is flagged as a pseudogene. This CDR3 is 13 amino acids long. The DNA of the CDR3 is TGTCCTCGGACAGGTTCACTTCAAGAGACCCAGTACTTC. Its protein is CPRTGSLQETQYF.

The chain couples TRBV7-9 to TRBJ1-4, with D hard to call. From germline, CDR1 is SEHNR and CDR2 FQNEAQ (reference sequence). V was shortened by 4 bases and J by 0 bases, with 15 bases between the two germline ends. The CDR3 consists of 17 residues. CDR3 coding DNA: TGTGCCAGCAGCTGGAGCCTGACGGTTGCAACTAATGAAAAACTGTTTTTT. Translated: CASSWSLTVATNEKLFF.

This chain connects TRBV7-2 to TRBJ1-2; the match to TRBD1 covers 9 bases. In germline, CDR1 is SGHTA, CDR2 FQGNSA. V lost 5 bases to trimming and J lost 2 bases; unmatched junction nucleotides: 6. This CDR3 is built from 15 residues. CDR3 sequence reads: CASSRETGGNYGYTF. CDR3 sequence (DNA): TGTGCCAGCAGCAGAGAAACAGGGGGCAACTATGGCTACACCTTC.

This chain joins TRBV10-3 and TRBJ2-3; the match to TRBD2 covers 9 bases. There are 13 residues in the CDR3. The J segment lost 5 bases and the V segment lost 8 bases, leaving 5 bases of the junction unmatched. Looked up from germline, CDR1 is ENHRY and CDR2 is SYGVKD. CDR3 sequence reads: CAIWLAGEDTQYF. The CDR3 DNA follows: TGTGCCATCTGGTTAGCGGGAGAAGATACGCAGTATTTT.

This clone was picked up one time. CDR3 region: CASSYSYSYNEQFF. The CDR3 DNA reads as TGTGCCAGCAGTTACTCGTACTCCTACAATGAGCAGTTCTTC. The chain recombines TRBV6-5 with TRBJ2-1; unclear D gene. This CDR3 has 14 residues. Germline loops: CDR1 MNHEY, CDR2 SVGAGI. Trimming took 0 bases from V and 0 from J, leaving 3 bases between them.